This section outlines one T cell receptor (beta chain) sequence together with its context. Using immunoSEQ multiplex PCR, the repertoire was profiled, and TCRdb retains in-frame clones only, with some absent. This sample yields over 85,000 clones, of which under 95% are seen a single time; roughly 2.5% belongs to the top ten. Trimming cost V 0 bases and J 0 bases, with 9 bases left between them. Germline V gene data show CDR1 as SGHTS and CDR2 as YDEGEE. The CDR3 runs 15 residues. The sample originates from a study of control samples from healthy donors and cancer patients. The receptor was derived from a woman between 18 and 30 years old in good health. The chain recombines TRBV5-8 with TRBJ1-1; D uncertain. The material sequenced was blood. In nucleotides, the CDR3 is TGTGCCAGCAGCTTGGCAGTTAACCTGAACACTGAAGCTTTCTTT. Translating it yields CASSLAVNLNTEAFF.